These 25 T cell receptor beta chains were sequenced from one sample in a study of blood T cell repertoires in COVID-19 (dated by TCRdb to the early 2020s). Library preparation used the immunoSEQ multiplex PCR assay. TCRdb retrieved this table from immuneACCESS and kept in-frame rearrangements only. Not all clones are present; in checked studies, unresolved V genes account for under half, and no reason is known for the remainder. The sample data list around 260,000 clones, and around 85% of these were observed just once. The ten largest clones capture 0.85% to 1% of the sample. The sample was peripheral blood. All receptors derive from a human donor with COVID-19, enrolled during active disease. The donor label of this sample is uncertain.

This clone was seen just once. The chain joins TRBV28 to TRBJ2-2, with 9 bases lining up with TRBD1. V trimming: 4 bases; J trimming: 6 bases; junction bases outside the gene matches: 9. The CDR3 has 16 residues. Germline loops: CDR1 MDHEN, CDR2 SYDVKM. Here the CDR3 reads CASSSGQGYIAGELFF. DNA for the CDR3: TGTGCCAGCAGTTCGGGACAGGGTTATATTGCCGGGGAGCTGTTTTTT.

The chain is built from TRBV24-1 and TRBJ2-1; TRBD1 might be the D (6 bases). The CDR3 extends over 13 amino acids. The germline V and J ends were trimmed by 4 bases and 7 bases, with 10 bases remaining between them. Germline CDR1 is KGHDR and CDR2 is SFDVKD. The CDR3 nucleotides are TGTGCCACCAGTGACGACAGGACGAATGAGCAGTTCTTC. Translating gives CATSDDRTNEQFF.

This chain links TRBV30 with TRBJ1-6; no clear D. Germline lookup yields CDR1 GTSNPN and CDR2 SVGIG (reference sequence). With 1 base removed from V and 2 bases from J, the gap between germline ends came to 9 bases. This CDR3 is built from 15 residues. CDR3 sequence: CAWSGEGAYNSPLHF. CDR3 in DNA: TGTGCCTGGAGTGGGGAGGGTGCCTATAATTCACCCCTCCACTTT.

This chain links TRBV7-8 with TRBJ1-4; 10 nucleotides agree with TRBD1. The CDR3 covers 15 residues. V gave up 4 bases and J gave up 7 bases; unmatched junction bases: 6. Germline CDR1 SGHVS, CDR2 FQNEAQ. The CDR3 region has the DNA TGTGCCAGCAGCTCCGGGACAGGGGAGGGTGAAAAACTGTTTTTT. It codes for CASSSGTGEGEKLFF.

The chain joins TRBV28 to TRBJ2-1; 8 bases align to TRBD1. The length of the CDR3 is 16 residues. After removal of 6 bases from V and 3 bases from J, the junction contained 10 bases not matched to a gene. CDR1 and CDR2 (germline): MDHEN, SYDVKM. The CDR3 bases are TGTGCCAGCAGACCCACAGGGGGTGGGGGCTACAATGAGCAGTTCTTC. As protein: CASRPTGGGGYNEQFF. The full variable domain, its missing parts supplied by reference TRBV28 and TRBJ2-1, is DVKVTQSSRYLVKRTGEKVFLECVQDMDHENMFWYRQDPGLGLRLIYFSYDVKMKEKGDIPEGYSVSREKKERFSLILESASTNQTSMYLCASRPTGGGGYNEQFFGPGTRLTVL.

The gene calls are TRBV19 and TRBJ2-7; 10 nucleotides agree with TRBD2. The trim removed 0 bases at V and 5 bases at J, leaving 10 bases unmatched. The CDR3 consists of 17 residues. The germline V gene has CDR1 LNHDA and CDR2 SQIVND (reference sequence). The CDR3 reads CASSIDHPSGSIDEQYF. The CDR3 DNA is TGTGCCAGTAGTATAGACCACCCTAGCGGGAGTATCGACGAGCAGTACTTC.

The DNA for the CDR3 is TGTGCCAGTATCCCCGCGGACAGGGGCGGAACCGGGGAGCTGTTTTTT. It specifies CASIPADRGGTGELFF. The chain carries TRBV19 and TRBJ2-2; 9 bases map to TRBD1. This CDR3 has 16 residues. V shed 7 bases, J shed 5 bases, and the junction held 11 bases outside the gene matches. CDR1 and CDR2 (germline): LNHDA, SQIVND (reference sequence).

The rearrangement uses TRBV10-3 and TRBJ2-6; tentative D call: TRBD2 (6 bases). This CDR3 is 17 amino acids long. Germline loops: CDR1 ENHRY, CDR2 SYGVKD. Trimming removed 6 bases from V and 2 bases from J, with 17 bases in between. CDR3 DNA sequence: TGTGCCATCAGAGACGGTATGTCGGGGGCTGGGGCCAACGTCCTGACTTTC. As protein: CAIRDGMSGAGANVLTF.

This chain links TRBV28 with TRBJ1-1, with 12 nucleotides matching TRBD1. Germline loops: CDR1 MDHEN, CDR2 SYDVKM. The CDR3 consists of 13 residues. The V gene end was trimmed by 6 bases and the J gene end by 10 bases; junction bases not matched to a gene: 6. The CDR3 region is CASRRDRGRGAFF. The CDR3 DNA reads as TGTGCCAGCAGGCGGGACAGGGGGCGCGGAGCTTTCTTT.

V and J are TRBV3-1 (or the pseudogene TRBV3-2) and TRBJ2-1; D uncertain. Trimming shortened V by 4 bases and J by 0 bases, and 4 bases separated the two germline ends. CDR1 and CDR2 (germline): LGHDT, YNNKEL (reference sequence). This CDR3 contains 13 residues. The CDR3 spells CASSPSSYNEQFF. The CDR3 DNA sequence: TGTGCCAGCAGCCCATCCTCCTACAATGAGCAGTTCTTC.

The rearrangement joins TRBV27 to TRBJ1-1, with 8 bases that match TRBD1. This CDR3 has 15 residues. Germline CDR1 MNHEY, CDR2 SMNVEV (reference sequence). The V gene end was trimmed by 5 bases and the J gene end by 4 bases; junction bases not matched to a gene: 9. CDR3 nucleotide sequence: TGTGCCAGCAGTGTCCTACAGGGGGTAGGCACTGAAGCTTTCTTT. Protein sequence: CASSVLQGVGTEAFF.

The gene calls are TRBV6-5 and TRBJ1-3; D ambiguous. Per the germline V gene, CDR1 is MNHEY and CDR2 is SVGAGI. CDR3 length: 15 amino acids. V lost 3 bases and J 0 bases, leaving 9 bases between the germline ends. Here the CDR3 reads CASSYRGSSGNTIYF. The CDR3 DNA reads TGTGCCAGCAGTTATAGAGGCAGCTCTGGAAACACCATATATTTT.

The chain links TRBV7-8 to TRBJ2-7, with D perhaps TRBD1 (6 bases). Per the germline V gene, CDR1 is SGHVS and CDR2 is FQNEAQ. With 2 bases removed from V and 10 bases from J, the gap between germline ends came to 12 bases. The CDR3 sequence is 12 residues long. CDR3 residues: CASSLPGTRQYF. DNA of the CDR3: TGTGCCAGCAGCTTACCTGGGACACGACAGTACTTC.

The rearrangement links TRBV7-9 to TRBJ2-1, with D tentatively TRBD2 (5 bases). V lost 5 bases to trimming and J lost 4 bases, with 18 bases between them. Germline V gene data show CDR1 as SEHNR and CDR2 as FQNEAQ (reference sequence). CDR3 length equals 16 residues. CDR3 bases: TGTGCCAGCAGCCCCCCGCCATCGACTATTTACAATGAGCAGTTCTTC. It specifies CASSPPPSTIYNEQFF.

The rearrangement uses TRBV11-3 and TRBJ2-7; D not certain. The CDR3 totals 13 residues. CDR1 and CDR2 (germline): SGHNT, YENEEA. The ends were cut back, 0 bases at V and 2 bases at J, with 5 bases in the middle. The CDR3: CASSLDEAYEQYF. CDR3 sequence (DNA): TGTGCCAGCAGCTTAGATGAGGCCTACGAGCAGTACTTC.

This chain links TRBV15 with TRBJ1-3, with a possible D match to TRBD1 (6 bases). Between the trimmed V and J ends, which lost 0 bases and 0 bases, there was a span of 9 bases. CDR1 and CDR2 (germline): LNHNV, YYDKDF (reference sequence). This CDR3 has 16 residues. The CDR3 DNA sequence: TGTGCCACCAGCAGAGAGGACAGTTTCTCTGGAAACACCATATATTTT. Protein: CATSREDSFSGNTIYF.

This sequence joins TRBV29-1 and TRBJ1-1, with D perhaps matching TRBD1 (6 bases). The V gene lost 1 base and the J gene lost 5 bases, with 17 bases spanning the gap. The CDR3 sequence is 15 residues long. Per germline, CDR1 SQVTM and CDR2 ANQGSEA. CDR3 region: CSVEGVQGFETEAFF. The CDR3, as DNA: TGCAGCGTTGAAGGGGTACAGGGCTTTGAGACTGAAGCTTTCTTT.

The CDR3 DNA reads TGTGCCAGCAGCCGGGGCACAGATACGCAGTATTTT. It is translated as CASSRGTDTQYF. This chain uses TRBV7-3 with TRBJ2-3, with D uncertain. V lost 5 bases to trimming and J lost 1 base, with 4 bases between them. There are 12 residues in the CDR3. In germline, CDR1 is SGHTA, CDR2 FQGTGA. Based on the CDR3 plus reference TRBV7-3 and TRBJ2-3, the full variable domain is GAGVSQTPSNKVTEKGKYVELRCDPISGHTALYWYRQSLGQGPEFLIYFQGTGAADDSGLPNDRFFAVRPEGSVSTLKIQRTERGDSAVYLCASSRGTDTQYFGPGTRLTVL.

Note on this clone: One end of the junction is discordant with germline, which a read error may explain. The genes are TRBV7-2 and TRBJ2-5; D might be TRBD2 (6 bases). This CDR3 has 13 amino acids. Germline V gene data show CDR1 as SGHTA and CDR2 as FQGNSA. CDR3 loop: CASRLGGQETQYF. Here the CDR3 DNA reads TGTGCCAGCAGGTTAGGAGGGCAAGAGACCCAGTACTTC.

CDR3 amino acids: CASSLGTSLAVGPYF. DNA for the CDR3: TGCGCCAGCAGCTTGGGGACTAGCTTAGCGGTGGGCCCGTACTTC. The chain carries TRBV5-1 and TRBJ2-5, with 8 bases fitting TRBD2. CDR1 SGHRS and CDR2 YFSETQ come from the germline V gene. With 0 bases clipped from V and 13 bases from J, the junction kept 14 bases outside the gene matches. CDR3 length equals 15 residues.

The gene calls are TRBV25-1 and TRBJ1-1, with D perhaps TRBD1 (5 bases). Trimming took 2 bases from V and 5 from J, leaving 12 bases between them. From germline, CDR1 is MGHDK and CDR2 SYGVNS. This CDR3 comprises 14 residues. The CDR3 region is CASSEAGKGTEAFF. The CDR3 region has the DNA TGTGCCAGCAGTGAAGCGGGAAAGGGGACTGAAGCTTTCTTT. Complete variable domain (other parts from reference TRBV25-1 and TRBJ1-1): EADIYQTPRYLVIGTGKKITLECSQTMGHDKMYWYQQDPGMELHLIHYSYGVNSTEKGDLSSESTVSRIRTEHFPLTLESARPSHTSQYLCASSEAGKGTEAFFGQGTRLTVV.

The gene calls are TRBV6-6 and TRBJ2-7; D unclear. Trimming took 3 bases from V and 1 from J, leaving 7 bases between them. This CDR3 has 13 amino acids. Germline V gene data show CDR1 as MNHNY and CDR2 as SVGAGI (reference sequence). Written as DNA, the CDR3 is TGTGCCAGCAGTTATGGGCCGTCCTACGAGCAGTACTTC. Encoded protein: CASSYGPSYEQYF.

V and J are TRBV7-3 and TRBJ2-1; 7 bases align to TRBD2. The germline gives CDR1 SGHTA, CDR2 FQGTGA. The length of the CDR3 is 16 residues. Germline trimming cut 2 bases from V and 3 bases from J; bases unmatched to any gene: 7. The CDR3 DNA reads TGTGCCAGCAGCTTATGGGTGGCTAGCGGCTACAATGAGCAGTTCTTC. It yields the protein CASSLWVASGYNEQFF.

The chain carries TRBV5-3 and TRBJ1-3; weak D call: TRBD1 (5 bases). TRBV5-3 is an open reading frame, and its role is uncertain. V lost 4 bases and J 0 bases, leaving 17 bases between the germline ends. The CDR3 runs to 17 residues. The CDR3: CARSPLGGNYSGNTIYF. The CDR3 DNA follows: TGTGCCAGAAGCCCTTTGGGGGGGAACTACTCTGGAAACACCATATATTTT.

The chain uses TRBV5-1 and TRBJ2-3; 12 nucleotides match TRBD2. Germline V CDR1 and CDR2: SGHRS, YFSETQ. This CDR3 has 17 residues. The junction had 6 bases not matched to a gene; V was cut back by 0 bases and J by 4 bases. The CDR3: CASSLGGLAGGADTQYF. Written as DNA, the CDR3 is TGCGCCAGCAGCTTGGGAGGCCTAGCGGGAGGGGCAGATACGCAGTATTTT.